This T cell receptor beta chain was found in a study of beta chain features in type 1 diabetes. This clone has at least ten counts. On average, the one heparinised blood draw given by each donor was approximately 120 mL. The isolated RNA, all of it, was reverse transcribed, so expressed TCRB transcripts were what got sequenced. TCRdb's table, derived via immunoSEQ multiplex PCR, lists solely in-frame clones and lacks some. The sample yields 300,000 or so clones, approximately 8% seen once. The CDR3 consists of 14 residues. Trimming removed 5 bases from V and 6 bases from J, with 17 bases in between. The V gene's germline CDR1 is SGHVS and CDR2 FQNEAQ.

Sequencing was carried out using central memory CD4+ T cells from blood. The genes are TRBV7-8 and TRBJ2-7; D perhaps matches TRBD1 (6 bases). The sequence derives from a woman aged 18-29 years in good health. The chain's CDR3 is CASSVRDRSREQYF. The CDR3 nucleotides are TGTGCCAGCAGCGTAAGAGACAGGTCCCGCGAGCAGTACTTC.